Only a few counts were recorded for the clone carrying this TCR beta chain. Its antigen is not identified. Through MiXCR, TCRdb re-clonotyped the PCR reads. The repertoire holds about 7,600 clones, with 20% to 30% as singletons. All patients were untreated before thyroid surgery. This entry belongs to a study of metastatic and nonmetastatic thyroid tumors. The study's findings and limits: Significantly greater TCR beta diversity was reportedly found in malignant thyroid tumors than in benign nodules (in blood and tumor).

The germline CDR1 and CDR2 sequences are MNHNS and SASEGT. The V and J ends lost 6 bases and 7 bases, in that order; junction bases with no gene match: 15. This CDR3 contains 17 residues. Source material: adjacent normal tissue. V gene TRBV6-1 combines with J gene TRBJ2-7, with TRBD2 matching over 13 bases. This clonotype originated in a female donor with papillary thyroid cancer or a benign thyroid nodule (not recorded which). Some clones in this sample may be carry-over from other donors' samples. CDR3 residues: CASSDTRLAGGIGEQYF. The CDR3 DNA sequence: TGTGCCAGCAGCGACACAAGACTAGCGGGAGGAATAGGGGAGCAGTACTTC.